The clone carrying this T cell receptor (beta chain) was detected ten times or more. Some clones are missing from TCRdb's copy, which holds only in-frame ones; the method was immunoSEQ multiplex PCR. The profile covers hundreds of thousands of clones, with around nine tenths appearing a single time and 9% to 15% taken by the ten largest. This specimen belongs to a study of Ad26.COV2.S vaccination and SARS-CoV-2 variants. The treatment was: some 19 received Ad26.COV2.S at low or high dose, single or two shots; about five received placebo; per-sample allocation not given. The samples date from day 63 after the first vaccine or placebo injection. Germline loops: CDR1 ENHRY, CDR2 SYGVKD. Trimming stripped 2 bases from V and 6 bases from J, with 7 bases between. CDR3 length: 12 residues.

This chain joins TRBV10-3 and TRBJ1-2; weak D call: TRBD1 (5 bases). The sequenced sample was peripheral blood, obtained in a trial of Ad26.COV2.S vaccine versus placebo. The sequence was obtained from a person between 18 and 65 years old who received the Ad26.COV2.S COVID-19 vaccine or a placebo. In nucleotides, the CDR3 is TGTGCCATCAGTGAGGACAGTGATGGCTACACCTTC. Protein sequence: CAISEDSDGYTF.